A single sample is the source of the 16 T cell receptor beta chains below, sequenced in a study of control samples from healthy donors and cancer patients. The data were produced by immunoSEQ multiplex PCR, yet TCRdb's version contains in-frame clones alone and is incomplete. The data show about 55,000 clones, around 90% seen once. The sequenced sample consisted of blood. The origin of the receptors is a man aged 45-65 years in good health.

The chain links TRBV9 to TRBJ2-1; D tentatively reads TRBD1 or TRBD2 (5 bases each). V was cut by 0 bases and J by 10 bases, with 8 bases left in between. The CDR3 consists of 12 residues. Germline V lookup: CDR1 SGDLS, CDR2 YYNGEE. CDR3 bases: TGTGCCAGCAGCGTAGTAGAGGGGGAGCAGTTCTTC. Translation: CASSVVEGEQFF.

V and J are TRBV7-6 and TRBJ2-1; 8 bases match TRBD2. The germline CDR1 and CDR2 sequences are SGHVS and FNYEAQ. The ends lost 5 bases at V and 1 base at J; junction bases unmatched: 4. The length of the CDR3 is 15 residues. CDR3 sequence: CASSPSGSSYNEQFF. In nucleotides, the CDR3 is TGTGCCAGCAGCCCCAGCGGGAGTTCCTACAATGAGCAGTTCTTC.

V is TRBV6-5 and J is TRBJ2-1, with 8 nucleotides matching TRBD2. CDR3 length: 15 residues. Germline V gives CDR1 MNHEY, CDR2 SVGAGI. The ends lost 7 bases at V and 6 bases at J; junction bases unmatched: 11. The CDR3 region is CASIRAGVNGNEQFF. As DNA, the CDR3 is TGTGCCAGCATTAGAGCGGGAGTAAATGGCAATGAGCAGTTCTTC.

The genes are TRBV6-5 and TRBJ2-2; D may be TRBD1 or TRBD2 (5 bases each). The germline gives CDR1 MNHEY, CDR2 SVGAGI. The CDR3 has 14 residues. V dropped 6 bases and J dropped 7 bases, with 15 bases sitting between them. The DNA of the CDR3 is TGTGCCAGCAGAAACGGGGCAGGGATCGGGGAGCTGTTTTTT. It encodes CASRNGAGIGELFF.

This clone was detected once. The CDR3 nucleotides are TGTGCCAGCAGCTTAATGGGGGGAAGCGCCGGGGAGCTGTTTTTT. Translating gives CASSLMGGSAGELFF. This chain uses TRBV7-2 with TRBJ2-2; the D gene is possibly TRBD2 (6 bases). V was shortened by 2 bases and J by 6 bases, with 13 bases between the two germline ends. Germline V gene sequence: CDR1 SGHTA, CDR2 FQGNSA. CDR3 length: 15 residues.

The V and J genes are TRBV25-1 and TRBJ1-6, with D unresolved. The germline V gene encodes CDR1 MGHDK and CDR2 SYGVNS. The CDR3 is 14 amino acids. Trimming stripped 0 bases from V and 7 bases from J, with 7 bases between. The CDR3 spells CASSEYITNSPLHF. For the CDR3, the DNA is TGTGCCAGCAGTGAATATATAACAAATTCACCCCTCCACTTT. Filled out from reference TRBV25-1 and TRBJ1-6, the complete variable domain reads EADIYQTPRYLVIGTGKKITLECSQTMGHDKMYWYQQDPGMELHLIHYSYGVNSTEKGDLSSESTVSRIRTEHFPLTLESARPSHTSQYLCASSEYITNSPLHFGNGTRLTVT.

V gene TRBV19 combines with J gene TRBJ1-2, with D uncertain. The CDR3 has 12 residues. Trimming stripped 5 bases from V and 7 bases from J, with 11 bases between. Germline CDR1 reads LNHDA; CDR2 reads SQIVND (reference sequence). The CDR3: CASSPAKGGYTF. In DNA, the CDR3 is TGTGCCAGTAGTCCAGCCAAGGGTGGCTACACCTTC.

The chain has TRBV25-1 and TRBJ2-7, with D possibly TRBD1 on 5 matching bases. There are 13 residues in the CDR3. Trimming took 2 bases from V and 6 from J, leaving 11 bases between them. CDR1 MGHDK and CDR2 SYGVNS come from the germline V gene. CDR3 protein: CASSEKYRGEQYF. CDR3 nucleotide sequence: TGTGCCAGCAGTGAAAAATATAGGGGCGAGCAGTACTTC.

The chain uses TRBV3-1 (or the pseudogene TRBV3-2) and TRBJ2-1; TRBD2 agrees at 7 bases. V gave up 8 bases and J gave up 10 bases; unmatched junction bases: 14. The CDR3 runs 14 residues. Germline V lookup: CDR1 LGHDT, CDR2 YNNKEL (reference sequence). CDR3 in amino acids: CASGGGSPGGEQFF. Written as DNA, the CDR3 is TGTGCCAGCGGCGGCGGGAGCCCTGGGGGGGAGCAGTTCTTC.

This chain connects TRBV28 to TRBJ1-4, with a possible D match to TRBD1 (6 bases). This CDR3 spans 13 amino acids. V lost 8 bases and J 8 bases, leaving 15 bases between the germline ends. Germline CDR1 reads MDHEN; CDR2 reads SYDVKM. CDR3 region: CASLGQGREKLFF. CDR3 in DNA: TGTGCCAGCCTTGGGCAGGGGAGGGAAAAACTGTTTTTT.

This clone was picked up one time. CDR3 region: CASSGDVPGGYTF. The CDR3, as DNA: TGTGCCAGCAGTGGGGATGTTCCTGGGGGCTACACCTTC. The chain is built from TRBV25-1 and TRBJ1-2; the D is unclear. CDR1 MGHDK and CDR2 SYGVNS come from the germline V gene. This CDR3 region has 13 residues. V was shortened by 4 bases and J by 8 bases, with 14 bases between the two germline ends.

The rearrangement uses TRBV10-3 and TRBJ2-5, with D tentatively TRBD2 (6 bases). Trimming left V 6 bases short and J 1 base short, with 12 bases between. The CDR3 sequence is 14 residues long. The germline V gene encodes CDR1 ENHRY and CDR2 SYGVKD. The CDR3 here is CAIRRNSGQETQYF. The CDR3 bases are TGTGCCATCAGGCGGAATAGCGGCCAAGAGACCCAGTACTTC.

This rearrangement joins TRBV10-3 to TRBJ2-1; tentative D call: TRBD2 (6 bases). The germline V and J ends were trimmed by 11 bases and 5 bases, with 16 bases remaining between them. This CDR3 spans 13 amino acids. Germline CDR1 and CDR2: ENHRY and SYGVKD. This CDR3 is CALNSAGHNEQFF. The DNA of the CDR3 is TGTGCCTTAAATTCAGCGGGCCACAATGAGCAGTTCTTC.

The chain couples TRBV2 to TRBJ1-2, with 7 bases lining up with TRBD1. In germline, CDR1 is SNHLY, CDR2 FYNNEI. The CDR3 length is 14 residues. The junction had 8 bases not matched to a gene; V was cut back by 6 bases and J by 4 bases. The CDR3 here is CASRARQGIYGYTF. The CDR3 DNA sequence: TGTGCCAGCAGAGCAAGACAGGGTATCTATGGCTACACCTTC.

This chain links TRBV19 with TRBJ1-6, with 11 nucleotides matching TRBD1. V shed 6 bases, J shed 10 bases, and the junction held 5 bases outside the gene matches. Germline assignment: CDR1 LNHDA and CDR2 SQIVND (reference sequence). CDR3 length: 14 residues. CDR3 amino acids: CASSWTGGQSPLHF. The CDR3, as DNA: TGTGCCAGTAGCTGGACAGGGGGCCAGTCACCCCTCCACTTT.

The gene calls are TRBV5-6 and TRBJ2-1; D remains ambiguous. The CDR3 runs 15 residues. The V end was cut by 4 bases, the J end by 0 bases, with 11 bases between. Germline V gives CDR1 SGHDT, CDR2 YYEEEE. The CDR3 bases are TGTGCCAGCAGCCCGTATGAGAGCTCCTACAATGAGCAGTTCTTC. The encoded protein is CASSPYESSYNEQFF. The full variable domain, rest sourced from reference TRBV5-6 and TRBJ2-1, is DAGVTQSPTHLIKTRGQQVTLRCSPKSGHDTVSWYQQALGQGPQFIFQYYEEEERQRGNFPDRFSGHQFPNYSSELNVNALLLGDSALYLCASSPYESSYNEQFFGPGTRLTVL.